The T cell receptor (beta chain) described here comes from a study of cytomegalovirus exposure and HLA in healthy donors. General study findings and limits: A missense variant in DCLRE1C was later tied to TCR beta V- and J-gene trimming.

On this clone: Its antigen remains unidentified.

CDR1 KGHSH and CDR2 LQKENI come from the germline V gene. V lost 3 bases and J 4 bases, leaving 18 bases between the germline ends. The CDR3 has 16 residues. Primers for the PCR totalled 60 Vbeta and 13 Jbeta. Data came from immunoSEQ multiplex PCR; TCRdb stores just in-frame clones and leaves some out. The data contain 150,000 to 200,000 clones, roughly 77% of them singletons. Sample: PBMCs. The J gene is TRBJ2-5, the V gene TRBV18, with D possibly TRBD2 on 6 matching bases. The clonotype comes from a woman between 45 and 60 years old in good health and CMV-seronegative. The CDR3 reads CASSPPGVGRRETQYF. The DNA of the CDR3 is TGTGCCAGCTCACCTCCGGGGGTGGGTAGGCGAGAGACCCAGTACTTC. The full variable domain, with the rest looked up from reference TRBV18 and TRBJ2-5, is NAGVMQNPRHLVRRRGQEARLRCSPMKGHSHVYWYRQLPEEGLKFMVYLQKENIIDESGMPKERFSAEFPKEGPSILRIQQVVRGDSAAYFCASSPPGVGRRETQYFGPGTRLLVL.